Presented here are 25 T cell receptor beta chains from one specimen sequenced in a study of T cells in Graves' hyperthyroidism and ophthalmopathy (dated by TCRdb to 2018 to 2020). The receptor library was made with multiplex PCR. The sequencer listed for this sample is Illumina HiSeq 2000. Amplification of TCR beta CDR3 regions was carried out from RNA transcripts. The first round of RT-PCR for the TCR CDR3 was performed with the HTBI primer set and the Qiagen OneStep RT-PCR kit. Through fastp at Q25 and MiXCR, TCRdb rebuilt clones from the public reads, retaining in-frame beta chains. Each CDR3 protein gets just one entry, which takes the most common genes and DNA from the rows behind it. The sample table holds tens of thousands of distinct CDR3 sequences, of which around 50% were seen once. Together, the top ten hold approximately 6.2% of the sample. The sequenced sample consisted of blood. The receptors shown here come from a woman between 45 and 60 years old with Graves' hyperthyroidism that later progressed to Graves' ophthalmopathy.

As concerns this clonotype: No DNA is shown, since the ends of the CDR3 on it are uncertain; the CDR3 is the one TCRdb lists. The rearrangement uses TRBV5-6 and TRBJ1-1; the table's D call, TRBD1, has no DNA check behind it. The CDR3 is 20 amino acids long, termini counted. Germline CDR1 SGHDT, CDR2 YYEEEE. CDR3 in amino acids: CASSFTLRAVLRARDTEAFF.

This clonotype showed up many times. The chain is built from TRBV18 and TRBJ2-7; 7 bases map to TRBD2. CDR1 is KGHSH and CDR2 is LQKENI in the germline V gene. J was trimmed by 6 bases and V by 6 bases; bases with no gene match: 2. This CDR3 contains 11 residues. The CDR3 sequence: CASSREVEQYF. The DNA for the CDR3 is TGTGCCAGCTCCCGGGAGGTCGAGCAGTACTTC.

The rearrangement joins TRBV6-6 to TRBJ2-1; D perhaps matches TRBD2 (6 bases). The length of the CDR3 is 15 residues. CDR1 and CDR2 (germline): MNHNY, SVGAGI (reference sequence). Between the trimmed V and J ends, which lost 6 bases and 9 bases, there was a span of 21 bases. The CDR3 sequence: CASRTPGVMNTEQFF. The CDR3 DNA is TGTGCCAGCAGGACCCCGGGGGTCATGAACACTGAGCAGTTCTTC.

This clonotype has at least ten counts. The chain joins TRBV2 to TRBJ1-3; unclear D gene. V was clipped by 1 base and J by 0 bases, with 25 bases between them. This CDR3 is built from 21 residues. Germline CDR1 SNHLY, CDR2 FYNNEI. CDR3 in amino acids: CASSEGGTSSRLDGSGNTIYF. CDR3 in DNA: TGTGCCAGCAGTGAAGGAGGCACCTCCTCTAGATTGGACGGCTCTGGAAACACCATATATTTT. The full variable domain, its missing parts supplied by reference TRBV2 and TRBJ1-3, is EPEVTQTPSHQVTQMGQEVILRCVPISNHLYFYWYRQILGQKVEFLVSFYNNEISEKSEIFDDQFSVERPDGSNFTLKIRSTKLEDSAMYFCASSEGGTSSRLDGSGNTIYFGEGSWLTVV.

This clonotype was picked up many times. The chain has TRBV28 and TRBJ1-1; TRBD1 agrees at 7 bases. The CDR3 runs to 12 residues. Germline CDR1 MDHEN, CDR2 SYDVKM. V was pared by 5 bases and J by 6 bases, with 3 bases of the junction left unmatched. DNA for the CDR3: TGTGCCAGCAGTCTCGGGACAGCTGAAGCTTTCTTT. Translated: CASSLGTAEAFF.

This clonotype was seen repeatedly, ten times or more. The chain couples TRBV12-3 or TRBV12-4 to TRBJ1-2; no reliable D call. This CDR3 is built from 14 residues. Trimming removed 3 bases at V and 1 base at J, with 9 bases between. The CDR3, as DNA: TGTGCCAGCAGTTTTTCCCGCAGTAACTATGGCTACACCTTC. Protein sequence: CASSFSRSNYGYTF.

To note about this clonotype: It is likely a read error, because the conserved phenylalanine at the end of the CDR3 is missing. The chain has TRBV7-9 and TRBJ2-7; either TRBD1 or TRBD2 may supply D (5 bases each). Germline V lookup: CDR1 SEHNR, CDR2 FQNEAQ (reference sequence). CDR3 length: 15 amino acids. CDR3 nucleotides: TGCGCCAGCACCTCCCCGCCGGGACCTACCTACAAGCAGTACTCC. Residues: CASTSPPGPTYKQYS.

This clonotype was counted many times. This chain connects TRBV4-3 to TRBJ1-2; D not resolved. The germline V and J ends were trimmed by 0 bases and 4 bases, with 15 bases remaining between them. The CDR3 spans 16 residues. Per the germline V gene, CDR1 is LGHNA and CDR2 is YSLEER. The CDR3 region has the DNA TGCGCCAGCAGCCAAGATCGGATCGGGATGGGCTATGGCTACACCTTC. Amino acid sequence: CASSQDRIGMGYGYTF.

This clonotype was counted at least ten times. DNA for the CDR3: TGTGCCAGCAGCTCTACTCGGACAGCTAACTATGGCTACACCTTC. It specifies CASSSTRTANYGYTF. The rearrangement joins TRBV7-9 to TRBJ1-2, with a possible D match to TRBD1 (6 bases). The CDR3 sequence is 15 residues long. V lost 4 bases and J lost 0, with 12 bases in between. In germline, CDR1 is SEHNR, CDR2 FQNEAQ (reference sequence).

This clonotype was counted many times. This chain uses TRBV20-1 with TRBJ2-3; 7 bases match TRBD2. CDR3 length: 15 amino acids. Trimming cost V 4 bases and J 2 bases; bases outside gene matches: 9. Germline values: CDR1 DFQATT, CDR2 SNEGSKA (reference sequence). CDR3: CSANPASGVTDTQYF. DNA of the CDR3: TGCAGTGCTAACCCGGCTAGCGGAGTCACAGATACGCAGTATTTT.

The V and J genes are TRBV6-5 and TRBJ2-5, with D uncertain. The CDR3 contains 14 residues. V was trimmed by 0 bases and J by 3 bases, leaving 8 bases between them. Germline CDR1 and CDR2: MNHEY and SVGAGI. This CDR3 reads CASSYSLGKETQYF. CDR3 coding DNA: TGTGCCAGCAGTTACTCGCTGGGTAAAGAGACCCAGTACTTC.

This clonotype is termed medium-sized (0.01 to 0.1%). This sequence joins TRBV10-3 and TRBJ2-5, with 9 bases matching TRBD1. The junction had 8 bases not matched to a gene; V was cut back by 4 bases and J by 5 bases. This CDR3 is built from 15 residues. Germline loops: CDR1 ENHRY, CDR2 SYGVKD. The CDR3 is CAISAMQDRGETQYF. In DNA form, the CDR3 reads TGTGCCATCAGTGCCATGCAGGACAGGGGTGAGACCCAGTACTTC.

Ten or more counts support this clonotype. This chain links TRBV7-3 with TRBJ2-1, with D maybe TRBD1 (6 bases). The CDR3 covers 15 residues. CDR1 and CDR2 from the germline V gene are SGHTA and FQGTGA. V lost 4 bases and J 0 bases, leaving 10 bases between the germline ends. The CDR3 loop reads CASSSTGLSYNEQFF. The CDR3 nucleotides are TGTGCCAGCAGCTCTACAGGGCTCTCCTACAATGAGCAGTTCTTC.

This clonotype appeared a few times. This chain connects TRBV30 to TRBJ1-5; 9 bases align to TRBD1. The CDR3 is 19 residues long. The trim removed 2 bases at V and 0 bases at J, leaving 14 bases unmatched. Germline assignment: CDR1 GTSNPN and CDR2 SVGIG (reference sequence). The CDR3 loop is CAWSLQPGQGRYSNQPQHF. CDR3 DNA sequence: TGTGCCTGGAGTTTACAACCGGGACAGGGACGATATAGCAATCAGCCCCAGCATTTT.

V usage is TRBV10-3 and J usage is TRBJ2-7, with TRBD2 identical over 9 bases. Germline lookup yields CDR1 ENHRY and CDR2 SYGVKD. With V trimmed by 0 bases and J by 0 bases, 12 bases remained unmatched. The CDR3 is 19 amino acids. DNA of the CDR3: TGTGCCATCAGTGAGTCTAGCGGGGGTGCACCTCCGTGCTCCTACGAGCAGTACTTC. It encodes CAISESSGGAPPCSYEQYF.

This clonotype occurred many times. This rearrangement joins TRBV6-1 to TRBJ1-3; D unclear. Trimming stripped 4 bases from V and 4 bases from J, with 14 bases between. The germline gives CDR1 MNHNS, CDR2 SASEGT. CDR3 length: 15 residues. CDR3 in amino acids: CASSAVRSGGNTIYF. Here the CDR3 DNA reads TGTGCCAGCAGTGCAGTACGGTCCGGAGGAAACACCATATATTTT.

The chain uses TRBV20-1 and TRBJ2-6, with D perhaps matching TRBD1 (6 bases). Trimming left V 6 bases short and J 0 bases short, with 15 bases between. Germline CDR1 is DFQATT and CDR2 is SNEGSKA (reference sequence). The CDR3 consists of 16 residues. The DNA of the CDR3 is TGCAGTGCCTCGTCCCCGGACAGCTCTGGGGCCAACGTCCTGACTTTC. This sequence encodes CSASSPDSSGANVLTF.

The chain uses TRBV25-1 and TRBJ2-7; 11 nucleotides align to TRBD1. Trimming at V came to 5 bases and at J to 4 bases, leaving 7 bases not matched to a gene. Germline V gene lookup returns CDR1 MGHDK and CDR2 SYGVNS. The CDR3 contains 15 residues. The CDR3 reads CASSPTDRGLYEQYF. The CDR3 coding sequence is TGTGCCAGCAGTCCGACGGACAGGGGGCTGTACGAGCAGTACTTC.

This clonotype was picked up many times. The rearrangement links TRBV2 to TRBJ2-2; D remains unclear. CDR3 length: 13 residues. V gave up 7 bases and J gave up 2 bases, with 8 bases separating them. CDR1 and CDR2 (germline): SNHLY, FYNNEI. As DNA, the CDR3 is TGTGCCAGCAATCCCAGTAACACCGGGGAGCTGTTTTTT. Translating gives CASNPSNTGELFF.

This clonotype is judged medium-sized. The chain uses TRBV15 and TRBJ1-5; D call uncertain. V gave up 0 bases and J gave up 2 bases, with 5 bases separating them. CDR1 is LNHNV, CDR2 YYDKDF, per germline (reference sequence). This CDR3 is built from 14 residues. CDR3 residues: CATSRDQGNQPQHF. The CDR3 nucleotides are TGTGCCACCAGCAGAGATCAGGGCAATCAGCCCCAGCATTTT.

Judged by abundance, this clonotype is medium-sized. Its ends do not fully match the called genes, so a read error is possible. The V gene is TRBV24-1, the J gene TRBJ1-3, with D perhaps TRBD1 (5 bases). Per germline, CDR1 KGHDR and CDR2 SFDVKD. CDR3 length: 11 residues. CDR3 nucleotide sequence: TGTGCCACCGGTGAAGGGGACACCATATATTTT. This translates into CATGEGDTIYF.

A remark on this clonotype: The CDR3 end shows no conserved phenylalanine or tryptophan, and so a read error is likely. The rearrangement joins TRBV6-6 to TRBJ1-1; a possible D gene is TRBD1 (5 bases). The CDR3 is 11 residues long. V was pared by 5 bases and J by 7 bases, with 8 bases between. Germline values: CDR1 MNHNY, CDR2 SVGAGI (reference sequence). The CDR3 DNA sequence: TGTGCCAGCAGTCCAGGGATTGAAGCTTTCCTT. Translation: CASSPGIEAFL.

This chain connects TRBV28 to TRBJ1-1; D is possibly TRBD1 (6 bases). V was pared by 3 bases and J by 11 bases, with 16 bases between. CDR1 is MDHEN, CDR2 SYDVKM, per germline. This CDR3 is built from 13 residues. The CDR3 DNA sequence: TGTGCCAGCAGTTTTTCGGGGGCGCCTATTGCTTTCTTT. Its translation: CASSFSGAPIAFF.

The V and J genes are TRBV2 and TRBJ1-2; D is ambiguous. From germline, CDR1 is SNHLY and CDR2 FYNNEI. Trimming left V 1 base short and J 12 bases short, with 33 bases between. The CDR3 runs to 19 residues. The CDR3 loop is CASSEGGTSSRLDGSGNTF. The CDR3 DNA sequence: TGTGCCAGCAGTGAAGGAGGCACCTCCTCTAGATTGGACGGCTCTGGAAACACCTTC.

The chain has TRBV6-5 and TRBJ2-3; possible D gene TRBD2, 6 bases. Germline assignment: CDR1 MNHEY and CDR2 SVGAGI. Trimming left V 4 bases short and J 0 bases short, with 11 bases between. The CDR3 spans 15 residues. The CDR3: CASSSSGTSTDTQYF. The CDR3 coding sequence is TGTGCCAGCAGTTCTTCCGGGACTAGCACAGATACGCAGTATTTT.